Listed below are T cell receptor beta chains from one sample, sequenced in a study of T-cell reconstitution after alpha-beta-depleted transplantation in children. TCRdb called the PCR reads again in MiXCR, with one record for every CDR3 protein. The sample includes approximately 1,000,000 distinct CDR3 sequences, about 30% seen only once; the top ten take approximately 30%. The sequencing used PBMCs, mostly from graft donor cells, collected 360 days after TCRalphabeta/CD19-depleted stem cell transplant. These TCRs come from a boy less than two years old who had a stem cell transplant for SCID, so the T cells may come from the graft donor. Both conserved end residues are trimmed from each CDR3.

j_gene: TRBJ2-5
v_gene: TRBV18
CDR3aa: ASSRGGLMETQY

j_gene: TRBJ2-3
v_gene: TRBV7-9
CDR3aa: ASSLVTFESADTQY

j_gene: TRBJ2-3
v_gene: TRBV11-2
CDR3aa: ASSLDLKGPDTQY

j_gene: TRBJ2-1
v_gene: TRBV4-1
CDR3aa: ASSYRTATINEQF

j_gene: TRBJ2-2
v_gene: TRBV7-8
CDR3aa: ASSLTVTTGELF

j_gene: TRBJ2-1
v_gene: TRBV2
CDR3aa: ASSAELGLAEVLPYNEQF

j_gene: TRBJ2-5
v_gene: TRBV20-1
CDR3aa: SAGSVQETQY

j_gene: TRBJ2-1
v_gene: TRBV29-1
CDR3aa: SVGKGGISYNEQF

j_gene: TRBJ2-1
v_gene: TRBV10-1
CDR3aa: ASSRVPGNEQF

j_gene: TRBJ2-3
v_gene: TRBV5-1
CDR3aa: ASSFSGRLTDTQY

j_gene: TRBJ2-3
v_gene: TRBV29-1
CDR3aa: SVVGNWQADTQY

j_gene: TRBJ2-6
v_gene: TRBV2
CDR3aa: ASRTPRGSGANVLT

j_gene: TRBJ2-1
v_gene: TRBV6-1
CDR3aa: ASNLAVGDNEQF

j_gene: TRBJ2-1
v_gene: TRBV4-1
CDR3aa: ASSQEGTNSYNEQF

j_gene: TRBJ2-3
v_gene: TRBV29-1
CDR3aa: SVSGTSTDTQY

j_gene: TRBJ2-7
v_gene: TRBV29-1
CDR3aa: SVAGTLASYEQY

j_gene: TRBJ2-5
v_gene: TRBV9
CDR3aa: ASSVGRVQGWETQY

j_gene: TRBJ1-5
v_gene: TRBV4-1
CDR3aa: ASSQGLGNNQPQH

j_gene: TRBJ1-3
v_gene: TRBV12-3/TRBV12-4
CDR3aa: ASTSPGTVGNTIY

j_gene: TRBJ1-1
v_gene: TRBV3-1
CDR3aa: ASSPGPRYEAF

j_gene: TRBJ1-2
v_gene: TRBV5-1
CDR3aa: ASSFGPTVRGYT

j_gene: TRBJ2-6
v_gene: TRBV12-3/TRBV12-4
CDR3aa: ASSFGGLSSGANVLT

j_gene: TRBJ2-1
v_gene: TRBV24-1
CDR3aa: ATSGVGQKF

j_gene: TRBJ1-5
v_gene: TRBV6-1
CDR3aa: ASTKDRAPNQPQH

j_gene: TRBJ1-1
v_gene: TRBV7-2
CDR3aa: ASSPPPMNTEAF

j_gene: TRBJ2-3
v_gene: TRBV5-1
CDR3aa: ASSQTGDRLTDTQY

j_gene: TRBJ2-7
v_gene: TRBV12-3/TRBV12-4
CDR3aa: ASSLARGEQY

j_gene: TRBJ1-2
v_gene: TRBV6-1
CDR3aa: ASSEEVQAYL

j_gene: TRBJ2-1
v_gene: TRBV25-1
CDR3aa: ASSAPSPLAGGSNEQF

j_gene: TRBJ1-1
v_gene: TRBV6-5
CDR3aa: ASSYEWTGGTTEAF

j_gene: TRBJ2-5
v_gene: TRBV3-1
CDR3aa: ASSQGTGPKNTQY